This is a list of T cell receptor beta chains from one sample in a study of blood T cell repertoires in COVID-19. Generated by immunoSEQ multiplex PCR, the TCRdb table keeps only in-frame clones and is missing some. The table shows 20,000 to 30,000 clones, with 90% occurring only once. Sequenced: peripheral blood. Receptor source: a woman aged 60-75 years with active COVID-19. The CDR3 runs from the conserved cysteine through the conserved F or W. D genes are given only for firm matches. Only part of the rows carry a size: once, few, many, or a class if the clone is expanded.

NA	TRBV2	TRBJ2-7	NA	CASTDGTSEGYEQYF	TGTGCCAGCACCGACGGGACTTCTGAGGGCTACGAGCAGTACTTC
NA	TRBV3-1/TRBV3-2	TRBJ2-5	NA	CASSPTLASGETQYF	TGTGCCAGCAGCCCGACACTAGCCAGCGGAGAGACCCAGTACTTC
few	TRBV2	TRBJ2-7	NA	CASSSRLYEQYF	TGTGCCAGCAGCTCCAGGTTGTACGAGCAGTACTTC
NA	TRBV19	TRBJ1-2	TRBD1	CASSLDLDRGGSGYTF	TGTGCCAGTAGTCTGGACCTGGACAGGGGGGGTTCTGGCTACACCTTC
NA	TRBV15	TRBJ2-1	TRBD2	CATSRQLAGAGEQFF	TGTGCCACCAGCAGGCAGCTAGCGGGAGCCGGTGAGCAGTTCTTC
few	TRBV5-4	TRBJ2-3	NA	CASSWGGSGTTDTQYF	TGTGCCAGCAGCTGGGGGGGCAGCGGGACGACAGATACGCAGTATTTT
NA	TRBV2	TRBJ2-1	TRBD2	CASSDTLAGNNEQFF	TGTGCCAGCAGTGATACACTAGCGGGAAACAATGAGCAGTTCTTC
NA	TRBV2	TRBJ1-1	NA	CASSRGMGTEAFF	TGTGCCAGCAGCAGGGGAATGGGGACTGAAGCTTTCTTT
NA	TRBV10-3	TRBJ2-5	TRBD2	CAVRGLVGETQYF	TGTGCCGTAAGAGGACTAGTCGGAGAGACCCAGTACTTC
NA	TRBV6-5	TRBJ1-1	TRBD1	CASTGRGLNTEAFF	TGTGCCAGCACAGGCAGGGGGCTGAACACTGAAGCTTTCTTT
NA	TRBV25-1	TRBJ2-4	NA	CASSEPGGTKNIQYF	TGTGCCAGCAGTGAACCCGGAGGGACCAAAAACATTCAGTACTTC
NA	TRBV7-2	TRBJ2-3	NA	CASSLFRDFRSDTQYF	TGTGCCAGCAGTCTTTTCCGGGACTTTCGTTCAGATACGCAGTATTTT
once	TRBV7-3	TRBJ2-1	TRBD1	CASSFGQGLSNEQFF	TGTGCCAGCAGCTTCGGACAGGGCCTATCCAATGAGCAGTTCTTC
NA	TRBV27	TRBJ2-5	NA	CASRFIQAPPETQYF	TGTGCCAGCAGGTTCATCCAAGCCCCCCCGGAGACCCAGTACTTC
once	TRBV5-1	TRBJ2-2	NA	CASSLYTGSTGELFF	TGCGCCAGCAGCTTGTATACAGGGAGCACCGGGGAGCTGTTTTTT
NA	TRBV9	TRBJ2-7	TRBD2	CASSPAGGGTYEQYF	TGTGCCAGCAGCCCAGCGGGGGGAGGCACCTACGAGCAGTACTTC
NA	TRBV28	TRBJ1-1	NA	CASSPRVYTEAFF	TGTGCCAGCAGCCCCAGGGTCTACACTGAAGCTTTCTTT
once	TRBV19	TRBJ2-1	TRBD2	CASSTRGLAGGYEQFF	TGTGCCAGTAGTACTCGAGGACTAGCGGGAGGGTATGAGCAGTTCTTC
NA	TRBV6-2/TRBV6-3	TRBJ2-1	NA	CASSYRADRPWDNEQFF	TGTGCCAGCAGTTACCGGGCGGACAGACCCTGGGACAATGAGCAGTTCTTC
NA	TRBV9	TRBJ1-1	TRBD1	CASSVPKQGAGRMNTEAFF	TGTGCCAGCAGCGTCCCTAAGCAGGGGGCAGGAAGAATGAACACTGAAGCTTTCTTT
NA	TRBV5-1	TRBJ2-3	NA	CASSLYRGGQGQDTQYF	TGCGCCAGCAGCTTGTATAGAGGTGGGCAGGGACAAGATACGCAGTATTTT
NA	TRBV6-5	TRBJ1-2	NA	CASSYQGANYGYTF	TGTGCCAGCAGTTACCAAGGGGCTAACTATGGCTACACCTTC
NA	TRBV7-2	TRBJ2-3	NA	CASSRPERADTQYF	TGTGCCAGCAGCCGCCCGGAGCGGGCAGATACGCAGTATTTT
NA	TRBV7-8	TRBJ2-7	TRBD2	CASRHRISGGSYEQYF	TGTGCCAGCCGCCACCGCATTAGCGGGGGCTCCTACGAGCAGTACTTC
NA	TRBV28	TRBJ2-5	TRBD2	CASSIAGAQETQYF	TGTGCCAGCAGTATAGCGGGAGCCCAAGAGACCCAGTACTTC
NA	TRBV19	TRBJ2-3	TRBD2	CASSSRGTSGSYTQYF	TGTGCCAGTAGCAGTCGGGGGACTAGCGGGAGTTATACGCAGTATTTT
NA	TRBV2	TRBJ2-3	TRBD1	CASSRDRGADTQYF	TGTGCCAGCAGCCGGGACAGGGGTGCAGATACGCAGTATTTT
NA	TRBV4-1	TRBJ1-4	NA	CASSPSGEANEKLFF	TGCGCCAGCAGCCCCTCCGGGGAGGCTAATGAAAAACTGTTTTTT
NA	TRBV12-3/TRBV12-4	TRBJ1-2	NA	CASISSIHYGYTF	TGTGCCAGCATCTCAAGCATTCATTACGGCTACACCTTC
NA	TRBV3-1/TRBV3-2	TRBJ2-7	TRBD1	CASSQGRDRVSYEQYF	TGTGCCAGCAGCCAGGGGCGGGACAGGGTCTCCTACGAGCAGTACTTC
NA	TRBV15	TRBJ2-3	TRBD2	CATSRRSGSGTDTQYF	TGTGCCACCAGCAGACGAAGCGGGAGTGGCACAGATACGCAGTATTTT
few	TRBV6-6	TRBJ2-1	NA	CASGSPGVSDEQFF	TGTGCCAGCGGATCCCCTGGAGTATCGGATGAGCAGTTCTTC
few	TRBV9	TRBJ1-1	NA	CASSVAETVTEAFF	TGTGCCAGCAGCGTAGCTGAAACAGTAACTGAAGCTTTCTTT
few	TRBV4-1	TRBJ1-5	TRBD1	CASSPFGTGSNQPQHF	TGCGCCAGCAGCCCTTTCGGGACAGGTTCGAATCAGCCCCAGCATTTT
NA	TRBV30	TRBJ2-7	NA	CAWSGDYEQYF	TGTGCCTGGAGTGGAGACTACGAGCAGTACTTC
NA	TRBV30	TRBJ1-1	NA	CAWSYGLTISINTEAFF	TGTGCCTGGAGTTACGGACTGACTATTTCCATCAACACTGAAGCTTTCTTT
NA	TRBV5-1	TRBJ2-5	NA	CASHPGGGWGETQYF	TGCGCCAGCCACCCTGGAGGGGGCTGGGGGGAGACCCAGTACTTC
NA	TRBV5-1	TRBJ1-1	TRBD1	CASSLAQGAEAFF	TGCGCCAGCAGCTTAGCGCAGGGGGCAGAAGCTTTCTTT
NA	TRBV4-3	TRBJ2-5	TRBD2	CASSQALAGGGETQYF	TGCGCCAGCAGCCAGGCGTTAGCGGGAGGGGGGGAGACCCAGTACTTC
NA	TRBV19	TRBJ2-3	NA	CASSSPTMLDTQYF	TGTGCCAGTAGTTCCCCCACTATGTTAGATACGCAGTATTTT
NA	TRBV4-1	TRBJ2-5	TRBD1	CASSQDQQGAGETQYF	TGCGCCAGCAGCCAAGACCAACAGGGGGCGGGTGAGACCCAGTACTTC